This record covers a single T cell receptor beta chain. The CDR3 is 14 amino acids. Trimming removed 4 bases from V and 5 bases from J, with 12 bases in between. Per germline, CDR1 SGHNT and CDR2 YENEEA. Some clones are missing from TCRdb's copy, which holds only in-frame ones; the method was immunoSEQ multiplex PCR. The data contain 90,000 to 120,000 clones, around nine tenths of them singletons. The data derive from a study of T cell responses to AZD1222 COVID-19 vaccine. This specimen was peripheral blood, taken 28 days after the second AZD1222 dose. The TCR comes from an adult who received the AZD1222 COVID-19 vaccine. V and J are TRBV11-3 and TRBJ2-1, with D maybe TRBD2 (5 bases). Written as DNA, the CDR3 is TGTGCCAGCAGCTCAGGAGGTAGCGACAATGAGCAGTTCTTC. Translation: CASSSGGSDNEQFF.